This TCR beta chain originates from a study of blood T cells in healthy people across ages. General observations from the study: Estimated diversity that came from one million T cells was considered an underestimate.

Next came a second PCR, run for about 7 to 12 cycles, which used a sample-barcoded 5' primer along with a J-beta primer mix. Via MiXCR, TCRdb re-called the 5' RACE reads, giving one row per CDR3 protein. The table includes 1,500,000 or so distinct CDR3 sequences, roughly 59% detected once. Note on this clonotype: The target antigen is unknown.

Germline assignment: CDR1 SGHRS and CDR2 YFSETQ. This CDR3 has 14 residues. V lost 7 bases and J lost 4; bases outside the gene matches: 4. The chain is built from TRBV5-1 and TRBJ2-1; 11 nucleotides match TRBD1. The source is a man aged 18 to 29 in good health. Sequenced sample: blood. The chain's CDR3 is CASGQGARYNEQFF. The CDR3 DNA is TGCGCCAGCGGACAGGGGGCGCGGTACAATGAGCAGTTCTTC.